This TCR beta chain was documented in a study of shared clonotypes between healthy human individuals. From germline, CDR1 is LNHDA and CDR2 SQIVND (reference sequence). The V and J ends lost 3 bases and 2 bases, in that order; junction bases with no gene match: 7. The CDR3 is 16 residues long. Using immunoSEQ multiplex PCR, the repertoire was profiled, and TCRdb retains in-frame clones only, with some absent. This sample has around 700,000 clones, with about 74% found just once. The receptor's source is a woman aged 30 to 39 in good health. What was sequenced was memory CD4+ T cells sorted from blood. Sample subset: CD45RA-negative fraction. V gene TRBV19 combines with J gene TRBJ1-1; 9 bases are a match to TRBD1. The CDR3 protein is CASSIFSGQGNTEAFF. CDR3 sequence (DNA): TGTGCCAGTAGTATTTTTTCGGGACAGGGCAACACTGAAGCTTTCTTT. The entire variable domain, with the rest obtained from reference TRBV19 and TRBJ1-1, is as follows: DGGITQSPKYLFRKEGQNVTLSCEQNLNHDAMYWYRQDPGQGLRLIYYSQIVNDFQKGDIAEGYSVSREKKESFPLTVTSAQKNPTAFYLCASSIFSGQGNTEAFFGQGTRLTVV.